This entry lists 32 T cell receptor beta chains sequenced from one sample in a study of CD8 T cells in ankylosing spondylitis. Their recognized antigens are unknown. TCRdb passed the 5' RACE reads through MiXCR, listing each CDR3 protein once. The sample consists of approximately 220,000 distinct CDR3 sequences, approximately 20% of them appearing once. Findings and caveats of the study: What seemed typical of ankylosing spondylitis blood was a TCR beta motif built from eight highly homologous variants.

The sequenced sample consisted of blood, either unsorted or a sorted T cell fraction (not recorded which). These receptors were obtained from a male donor with ankylosing spondylitis.

This clonotype has a handful of counts. The chain employs TRBV19 and TRBJ1-1; the D gene is possibly TRBD1 (5 bases). This CDR3 is 17 amino acids long. Germline V gene lookup returns CDR1 LNHDA and CDR2 SQIVND (reference sequence). Trimming took off 2 bases at V and 1 base at J, with 17 bases between the two ends. The CDR3 region is CASSIQVRGHRNTEAFF. The CDR3 DNA follows: TGTGCCAGTAGTATACAGGTTCGTGGACATCGGAACACTGAAGCTTTCTTT. Looking up the rest from reference TRBV19 and TRBJ1-1 gives the full variable domain: DGGITQSPKYLFRKEGQNVTLSCEQNLNHDAMYWYRQDPGQGLRLIYYSQIVNDFQKGDIAEGYSVSREKKESFPLTVTSAQKNPTAFYLCASSIQVRGHRNTEAFFGQGTRLTVV.

The chain employs TRBV12-3 or TRBV12-4 and TRBJ1-2, with D unresolved. The CDR3 is made up of 13 amino acids. This CDR3 reads CTLRRVINYGYTF. CDR3 DNA sequence: TGTACCCTACGTCGGGTAATTAACTATGGCTACACCTTC.

This chain links TRBV21-1 with TRBJ2-2; the table's D call, TRBD1, has no DNA check behind it. TRBV21-1 is listed as a pseudogene. This CDR3 contains 16 residues. The CDR3 bases are TGTGCCAGCAGCAAACGGGAAAAAGCAAACACCGGGGAGCTGTTTTTT. As protein: CASSKREKANTGELFF.

This clonotype was detected only a few times. This chain links TRBV21-1 with TRBJ2-1; the table names TRBD1, a call not compared with the DNA. TRBV21-1 is marked as a pseudogene. This CDR3 region has 16 residues. DNA of the CDR3: TGTGCCAGCAGCAAAAAGACGCCCTGCTCCTACAATGAGCAGTTCTTC. It codes for CASSKKTPCSYNEQFF.

The table lists this clonotype with a few counts. This chain connects TRBV5-1 to TRBJ2-2; D is undetermined. The CDR3 is 12 amino acids. Trimming stripped 8 bases from V and 1 base from J, with 6 bases between. CDR1 and CDR2 from the germline V gene are SGHRS and YFSETQ. CDR3 DNA: TGCGCCAGTGGATGGAACACCGGGGAGCTGTTTTTT. Protein sequence: CASGWNTGELFF.

This clonotype was seen ten or more times. V gene TRBV12-3 or TRBV12-4 combines with J gene TRBJ2-3; the D is unclear. V was trimmed by 0 bases and J by 3 bases, leaving 10 bases between them. The CDR3 is 15 residues long. CDR3 loop: CASSLASPPTDTQYF. For the CDR3, the DNA is TGTGCCAGCAGTTTAGCTAGCCCCCCTACAGATACGCAGTATTTT.

The CDR3 sequence is CASSFVGGNEQFF. CDR3 in DNA: TGTGCCAGCAGTTTTGTTGGGGGCAATGAGCAGTTCTTC. This chain uses TRBV27 with TRBJ2-1, with D perhaps matching TRBD1 or TRBD2 (5 bases each). V lost 3 bases, J lost 6 bases, and 9 bases lay in between. The CDR3 is 13 residues long. The germline gives CDR1 MNHEY, CDR2 SMNVEV (reference sequence).

This clonotype was counted a few times. The chain has TRBV12-3 or TRBV12-4 and TRBJ1-4, with TRBD1 matching 9 bases. This CDR3 comprises 15 residues. The V segment lost 5 bases and the J segment 8 bases; nucleotides outside the gene matches: 9. The CDR3 loop is CASSTNRGPWEKLFF. The CDR3 coding sequence is TGTGCCAGCAGTACTAACAGGGGGCCTTGGGAAAAACTGTTTTTT.

This clonotype was seen more than once but under ten times. The chain recombines TRBV4-2 with TRBJ2-7, with D perhaps assigned TRBD1 or TRBD2 (5 bases each). CDR3 length: 17 residues. Trimming shortened V by 1 base and J by 5 bases, and 21 bases separated the two germline ends. Germline V CDR1 and CDR2: LGHNA, YNFKEQ. In nucleotides, the CDR3 is TGTGCCAGCAGCCAAGGTCTTAGTAGGGGACCCCTCCACGAGCAGTACTTC. This translates into CASSQGLSRGPLHEQYF.

This sequence joins TRBV24-1 and TRBJ2-5; 13 bases agree with TRBD2. The germline CDR1 and CDR2 sequences are KGHDR and SFDVKD. The length of the CDR3 is 17 residues. Unmatched junction bases numbered 5, after V lost 2 bases and J lost 3 bases. CDR3 DNA sequence: TGTGCCACCAGTGATTCCGGACTAGCGGGGGCCGAAGAGACCCAGTACTTC. Protein: CATSDSGLAGAEETQYF.

The chain joins TRBV13 to TRBJ2-7; D unresolved. Germline assignment: CDR1 PRHDT and CDR2 FYEKMQ (reference sequence). The CDR3 totals 15 residues. Deletions cut 0 bases from V and 1 base from J, with 10 bases between. In DNA, the CDR3 is TGTGCCAGCAGCTTAGGGGCCGGAATATCCTACGAGCAGTACTTC. Residues: CASSLGAGISYEQYF.

This clonotype was detected only a few times. The chain employs TRBV29-1 and TRBJ2-5; D gene ambiguous. Trimming stripped 6 bases from V and 4 bases from J, with 6 bases between. The CDR3 is made up of 10 amino acids. Germline V CDR1 and CDR2: SQVTM, ANQGSEA. The CDR3 loop is CSVYVETQYF. CDR3 sequence (DNA): TGCAGCGTCTATGTAGAGACCCAGTACTTC.

The rearrangement joins TRBV2 to TRBJ1-4, with D perhaps matching TRBD1 (5 bases). The CDR3 covers 15 residues. Germline values: CDR1 SNHLY, CDR2 FYNNEI. With 2 bases removed from V and 3 bases from J, the gap between germline ends came to 10 bases. CDR3 bases: TGTGCCAGCAGTGAACCCCAGGGCGCTAATGAAAAACTGTTTTTT. Protein product: CASSEPQGANEKLFF.

The chain combines TRBV4-3 with TRBJ2-6, with D perhaps TRBD1 (5 bases). Germline CDR1 is LGHNA and CDR2 is YSLEER. Trimming took 0 bases from V and 4 from J, leaving 10 bases between them. This CDR3 is built from 16 residues. CDR3: CASSQEEWTGANVLTF. The CDR3 DNA is TGCGCCAGCAGCCAAGAGGAGTGGACAGGGGCCAACGTCCTGACTTTC.

This chain links TRBV7-2 with TRBJ2-1, with TRBD1 as a possible D gene (6 bases). Germline V CDR1 and CDR2: SGHTA, FQGNSA. V was clipped by 2 bases and J by 5 bases, with 16 bases between them. The CDR3 is 16 amino acids. The CDR3 reads CASSLPVWGRDNEQFF. CDR3 DNA sequence: TGTGCCAGCAGCTTACCGGTCTGGGGGCGCGACAATGAGCAGTTCTTC.

This chain joins TRBV7-2 and TRBJ2-7, with 7 bases identical to TRBD2. CDR3 length: 18 amino acids. V shed 0 bases, J shed 1 base, and the junction held 12 bases outside the gene matches. Germline V gives CDR1 SGHTA, CDR2 FQGNSA. CDR3 sequence (DNA): TGTGCCAGCAGCTTAGCGGAGGTAGCGGGCGATTATTCCTACGAGCAGTACTTC. Translated, it gives CASSLAEVAGDYSYEQYF.

This chain links TRBV13 with TRBJ2-1, with TRBD2 as a possible D gene (6 bases). This CDR3 spans 14 amino acids. The germline CDR1 and CDR2 sequences are PRHDT and FYEKMQ (reference sequence). Trimming cost V 6 bases and J 9 bases, with 18 bases left between them. CDR3 sequence: CASSLPSTGVEQFF. The CDR3 DNA reads as TGTGCCAGCAGTCTTCCTTCGACGGGGGTTGAGCAGTTCTTC.

This clonotype has more than one count but fewer than ten. The chain links TRBV7-2 to TRBJ2-3; 11 bases fit TRBD2. The ends lost 4 bases at V and 3 bases at J; junction bases unmatched: 6. Germline assignment: CDR1 SGHTA and CDR2 FQGNSA. The CDR3 extends over 16 amino acids. CDR3 sequence reads: CASSSIAGGLTDTQYF. The CDR3 coding sequence is TGTGCCAGCAGCTCCATAGCGGGAGGGTTGACAGATACGCAGTATTTT.

The chain has TRBV27 and TRBJ2-7, with a tentative D call TRBD1 (6 bases). Trimming removed 4 bases at V and 5 bases at J, with 18 bases between. The germline V gene has CDR1 MNHEY and CDR2 SMNVEV (reference sequence). The CDR3 has 15 amino acids. The CDR3 reads CASSYGAGVLNEQYF. CDR3 in DNA: TGTGCCAGCAGTTACGGGGCAGGGGTTTTGAACGAGCAGTACTTC.

The chain joins TRBV6-1 to TRBJ1-2; 7 bases agree with TRBD1. From germline, CDR1 is MNHNS and CDR2 SASEGT. J lost 3 bases, V lost 5 bases, and 9 bases had no gene match. The CDR3 has 15 residues. CDR3 bases: TGTGCCAGCAGTAGTCCCAGACAGGGCGACTATGGCTACACCTTC. Its protein is CASSSPRQGDYGYTF.

The chain employs TRBV11-2 and TRBJ2-7; the D gene is possibly TRBD1 (6 bases). This CDR3 has 14 amino acids. Trimming removed 0 bases from V and 5 bases from J, with 11 bases in between. Germline CDR1 is SGHAT and CDR2 is FQNNGV. CDR3 DNA: TGTGCCAGCAGCTTAGATGACACAGGGAACGAGCAGTACTTC. Translation gives CASSLDDTGNEQYF.

The chain's CDR3 is CASSWGQGPDTQYF. CDR3 DNA sequence: TGCGCCAGCAGCTGGGGACAGGGCCCAGATACGCAGTATTTT. The rearrangement uses TRBV5-1 and TRBJ2-3; 9 nucleotides match TRBD1. Per the germline V gene, CDR1 is SGHRS and CDR2 is YFSETQ. The V and J ends lost 3 bases and 4 bases, in that order; junction bases with no gene match: 3. The CDR3 has 14 residues.

The rearrangement links TRBV10-3 to TRBJ2-1; 15 bases are a match to TRBD2. This CDR3 contains 15 residues. Germline V lookup: CDR1 ENHRY, CDR2 SYGVKD. The ends lost 8 bases at V and 7 bases at J; junction bases unmatched: 6. For the CDR3, the DNA is TGTGCCATCGGACTAGCGGGAGGGGGTGGGAATGAGCAGTTCTTC. This encodes CAIGLAGGGGNEQFF.

The V and J genes are TRBV12-3 or TRBV12-4 and TRBJ2-1; tentatively, D is TRBD2 (5 bases). The CDR3 runs 17 residues. Trimming took off 2 bases at V and 0 bases at J, with 14 bases between the two ends. The CDR3: CASSLIPSLSSYNEQFF. The DNA of the CDR3 is TGTGCCAGCAGTTTAATTCCTAGCCTAAGCTCCTACAATGAGCAGTTCTTC.

This clonotype has a handful of counts. V usage is TRBV15 and J usage is TRBJ1-5, with no clear D. Germline values: CDR1 LNHNV, CDR2 YYDKDF (reference sequence). The CDR3 length is 13 residues. V lost 0 bases and J 7 bases, leaving 7 bases between the germline ends. DNA of the CDR3: TGTGCCACCAGCAGAGACTCAGCCCAGCCCCAGCATTTT. As protein: CATSRDSAQPQHF.

The chain has TRBV28 and TRBJ2-1, with D possibly being TRBD2 (5 bases). V was cut by 5 bases and J by 3 bases, with 14 bases left in between. This CDR3 comprises 15 residues. Germline CDR1 is MDHEN and CDR2 is SYDVKM. The CDR3 sequence is CASSIDIRDYNEQFF. The CDR3 DNA sequence: TGTGCCAGCAGTATCGACATTCGGGACTACAATGAGCAGTTCTTC.

The chain carries TRBV20-1 and TRBJ2-2, with D hard to call. V lost 1 base and J lost 4, with 13 bases in between. CDR3 size: 15 residues. CDR1 and CDR2 from the germline V gene are DFQATT and SNEGSKA (reference sequence). The CDR3 here is CSARAPDLATGELFF. The CDR3 coding sequence is TGCAGTGCTAGAGCACCCGACCTCGCCACCGGGGAGCTGTTTTTT.

This clonotype has a handful of counts. V usage is TRBV11-2 and J usage is TRBJ1-5; no reliable D call. CDR3 size: 14 residues. The V gene's germline CDR1 is SGHAT and CDR2 FQNNGV. Trimming left V 5 bases short and J 7 bases short, with 15 bases between. Here the CDR3 reads CASSNGVSGQPQHF. CDR3 bases: TGTGCCAGCAGCAACGGGGTCTCGGGGCAGCCCCAGCATTTT.

This clonotype was picked up a small number of times. The chain has TRBV4-3 and TRBJ2-1, with D perhaps matching TRBD2 (5 bases). Per the germline V gene, CDR1 is LGHNA and CDR2 is YSLEER. This CDR3 has 18 residues. V lost 0 bases and J 3 bases, leaving 18 bases between the germline ends. For the CDR3, the DNA is TGCGCCAGCAGCCAAGATTCGTTCCTGAGCGGATTCTACAATGAGCAGTTCTTC. Protein sequence: CASSQDSFLSGFYNEQFF.

The chain couples TRBV4-1 to TRBJ2-1; no reliable D call. Germline assignment: CDR1 MGHRA and CDR2 YSYEKL. V shed 4 bases and J shed 0 bases, with 13 bases lying between them. This CDR3 is built from 16 residues. The CDR3 here is CASSLWQTDSYNEQFF. CDR3 sequence (DNA): TGCGCCAGCAGCCTCTGGCAGACGGACTCCTACAATGAGCAGTTCTTC.

This clonotype was seen a handful of times. The rearrangement links TRBV7-9 to TRBJ1-4; possible D gene TRBD1, 5 bases. Trimming cost V 5 bases and J 8 bases, with 15 bases left between them. Germline V gene data show CDR1 as SEHNR and CDR2 as FQNEAQ (reference sequence). The CDR3 is made up of 14 amino acids. CDR3 residues: CASSVGPGGEKLFF. The DNA of the CDR3 is TGTGCCAGCAGCGTGGGACCCGGGGGAGAAAAACTGTTTTTT.

V is TRBV12-5 and J is TRBJ2-7, with 8 bases lining up with TRBD1. The CDR3 totals 16 residues. Germline CDR1 and CDR2: LGHNT and FRNRAP. The junction had 11 bases not matched to a gene; V was cut back by 5 bases and J by 2 bases. The CDR3 region has the DNA TGTGCTAGTGGTCCCGAAGACGGACAGGGCCCCTACGAGCAGTACTTC. Amino acids: CASGPEDGQGPYEQYF.